This TCR beta chain derives from a study of CD8 T cells in Susac syndrome. Germline V gene lookup returns CDR1 MNHEY and CDR2 SMNVEV (reference sequence). The CDR3 has 13 amino acids. V was shortened by 6 bases and J by 4 bases, with 12 bases between the two germline ends. CD8+ and CD4+ T cells circulating in blood were sequenced for TCR beta. It was with random hexamers that 0.5 to 1 ug RNA was reverse transcribed. An immunoSEQ multiplex PCR amplified TCR beta CDR3 over 54 Vbeta and 13 Jbeta. Each CDR3 protein gets one entry after TCRdb re-called the immunoSEQ multiplex PCR reads with MiXCR. The sample consists of 330,000 or so distinct CDR3 sequences, 85% of them appearing once.

Specimen: CD8+ T cells from PBMCs. The clonotype originates from a human donor with multiple sclerosis. This rearrangement joins TRBV27 to TRBJ1-1; D is uncertain. Here the CDR3 reads CASRVSPFTEAFF. The CDR3 DNA sequence: TGTGCCAGCAGGGTCAGTCCATTCACTGAAGCTTTCTTT.